This paragraph reports one T cell receptor (beta chain). This clonotype was seen at least ten times. The antigen this receptor binds is unknown. No base quality values were provided; no much bigger clone lies one nucleotide off. Sequences MNHEY (CDR1) and SVGEGT (CDR2) are obtained from the germline V gene. Germline trimming: 10 bases from V, 0 bases from J; junction bases outside gene matches: 6. Its CDR3 holds 14 amino acids, cysteine through phenylalanine. Just CDR3 DNA is preserved here, 42 bases in frame from base 1. The library was obtained by PCR. The listed sequencing device is Illumina HiSeq 2500. To normalize quantification of the TCRbeta repertoire, the TCR libraries were built with molecular barcoding that relied on unique molecular identifiers. TCRdb passed the public sequencing reads through fastp at Q25 and MiXCR, retaining productive beta sequences. Each CDR3 protein gets just one entry, which takes the most common genes and DNA from the rows behind it. The sample table holds about 440,000 distinct CDR3 sequences, of which around two fifths were seen once. The top ten hold roughly 27% of the sample.

The sample is drawn from a study of T-cell reconstitution after alpha-beta-depleted transplantation in children (dated by TCRdb to 2016 to 2017). Concerning the study at large: Using TCR repertoire profiling, the study quantitatively followed how T-cell immune reconstitution unfolded in children after TCRalphabeta/CD19-depleted allogeneic hematopoietic cell transplantation. Results the study describes overall, beyond this receptor: Over the following months the frequencies of hyperexpanded clones went down, and after one year T-cell counts and TCRbeta diversity were mostly credited to newly produced T cells. About two months after transplant, the apparently early recovery of alphabetaT-cell counts reportedly depended on just several hundred clones that had expanded rapidly and came from non-depleted graft cells. In some patients, the high TCRbeta diversity seen at day 60 was put down to recipient T cells and intrathymic progenitors that had survived conditioning.

Taken with the paper, the label for treatment or condition translates to: allogeneic hematopoietic cell transplantation with graft depleted of TCRalphabeta T cells and CD19 B cells. The transplant recipients were children given TCRalphabeta/CD19-depleted allogeneic hematopoietic cell grafts. The chain joins TRBV6-2 or TRBV6-3 to TRBJ2-7; 10 middle bases align to TRBD2. This receptor was taken from a girl aged 2 to 10 with aplastic anemia, due to receive a stem cell transplant. The sequenced sample was PBMCs, obtained before TCRalphabeta/CD19-depleted stem cell transplant. The sequenced DNA: TGTGCCATCAGGACTAGCGGCTTCTCCTACGAGCAGTACTTC. It is translated as CAIRTSGFSYEQYF.